The 7 T cell receptor beta chains in this list originate from one sample, sequenced in a study of blood T cell repertoires in COVID-19. Here immunoSEQ multiplex PCR was the method, and the copy in TCRdb shows in-frame clones only, minus some. The sample holds 81,000 or so clones; 89% are singletons and the top ten take roughly 12%. Sample: peripheral blood. Every receptor here comes from a man aged 70 or older with active or convalescent COVID-19.

The chain recombines TRBV6-5 with TRBJ2-7; D call uncertain. Per the germline V gene, CDR1 is MNHEY and CDR2 is SVGAGI. The CDR3 runs to 13 residues. Deletions cut 2 bases from V and 7 bases from J, with 12 bases between. CDR3 loop: CASSYPTRGEQYF. The DNA of the CDR3 is TGTGCCAGCAGTTACCCTACAAGAGGAGAGCAGTACTTC.

The chain uses TRBV27 and TRBJ1-2; 8 bases match TRBD1. The CDR3 extends over 14 amino acids. Trimming cost V 2 bases and J 4 bases; bases outside gene matches: 3. CDR1 and CDR2 from the germline V gene are MNHEY and SMNVEV (reference sequence). CDR3 in amino acids: CASSLRTGPYGYTF. CDR3 DNA sequence: TGTGCCAGCAGTTTAAGGACAGGGCCCTATGGCTACACCTTC.

The chain uses TRBV5-1 and TRBJ2-6; D unclear. Between the trimmed V and J ends, which lost 2 bases and 5 bases, there was a span of 20 bases. The CDR3 runs 18 residues. Germline V lookup: CDR1 SGHRS, CDR2 YFSETQ. The CDR3 protein is CASSLSTDSVVWANVLTF. CDR3 coding DNA: TGCGCCAGCAGCTTATCGACCGACTCCGTGGTCTGGGCCAACGTCCTGACTTTC.

V and J are TRBV24-1 and TRBJ2-3; D is possibly TRBD1 (6 bases). Per germline, CDR1 KGHDR and CDR2 SFDVKD. This CDR3 is built from 15 residues. V lost 4 bases and J 2 bases, leaving 12 bases between the germline ends. DNA for the CDR3: TGTGCCACCAGTGAGGGGCAGGGGTACACAGATACGCAGTATTTT. Translation: CATSEGQGYTDTQYF.

The V and J genes are TRBV7-2 and TRBJ1-2; 10 bases map to TRBD1. The germline gives CDR1 SGHTA, CDR2 FQGNSA. This CDR3 has 14 amino acids. J was trimmed by 4 bases and V by 3 bases; bases with no gene match: 2. In nucleotides, the CDR3 is TGTGCCAGCAGCTTGACAGGGGGCATCTATGGCTACACCTTC. Translating it yields CASSLTGGIYGYTF.

The chain couples TRBV19 to TRBJ2-2; D not resolved. Trimming shortened V by 1 base and J by 1 base, and 13 bases separated the two germline ends. CDR1 and CDR2 from the germline V gene are LNHDA and SQIVND (reference sequence). This CDR3 spans 17 amino acids. The CDR3 DNA is TGTGCCAGTAGTATAGGGAGCCGAGGAGAGAACACCGGGGAGCTGTTTTTT. Its translation is CASSIGSRGENTGELFF.

The gene calls are TRBV7-8 and TRBJ1-2; tentative D call: TRBD1 (6 bases). V lost 0 bases and J lost 10, with 24 bases in between. This CDR3 contains 17 residues. CDR1 and CDR2 from the germline V gene are SGHVS and FQNEAQ. CDR3 DNA: TGTGCCAGCAGCTTAGCTGGGGGGGCAGGGGCCGCCCATGACTACACCTTC. It specifies CASSLAGGAGAAHDYTF.